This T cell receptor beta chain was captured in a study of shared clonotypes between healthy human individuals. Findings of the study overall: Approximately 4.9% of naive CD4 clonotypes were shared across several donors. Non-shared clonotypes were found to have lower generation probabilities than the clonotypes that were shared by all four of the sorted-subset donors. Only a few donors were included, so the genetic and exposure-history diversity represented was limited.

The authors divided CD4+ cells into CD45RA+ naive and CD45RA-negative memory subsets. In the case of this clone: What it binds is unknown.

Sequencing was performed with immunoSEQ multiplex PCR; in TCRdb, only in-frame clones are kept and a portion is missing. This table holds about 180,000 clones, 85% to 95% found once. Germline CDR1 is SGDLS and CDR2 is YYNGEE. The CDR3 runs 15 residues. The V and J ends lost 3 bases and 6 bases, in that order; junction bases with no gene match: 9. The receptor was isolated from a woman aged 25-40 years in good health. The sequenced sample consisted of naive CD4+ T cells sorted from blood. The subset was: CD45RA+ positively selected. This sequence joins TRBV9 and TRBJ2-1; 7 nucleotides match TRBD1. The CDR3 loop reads CASSGTQGKVNEQFF. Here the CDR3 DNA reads TGTGCCAGCAGCGGCACACAGGGGAAGGTCAATGAGCAGTTCTTC.